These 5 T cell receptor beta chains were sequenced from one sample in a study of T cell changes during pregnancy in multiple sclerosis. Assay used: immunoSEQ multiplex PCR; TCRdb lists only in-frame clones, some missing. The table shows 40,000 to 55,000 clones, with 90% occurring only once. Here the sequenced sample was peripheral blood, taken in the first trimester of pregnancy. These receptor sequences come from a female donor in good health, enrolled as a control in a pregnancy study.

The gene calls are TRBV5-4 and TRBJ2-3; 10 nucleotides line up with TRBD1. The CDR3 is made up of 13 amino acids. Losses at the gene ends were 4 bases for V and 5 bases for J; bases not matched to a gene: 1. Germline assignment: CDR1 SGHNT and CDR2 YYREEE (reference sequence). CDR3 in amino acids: CASSRDRGDTQYF. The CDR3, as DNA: TGTGCCAGCAGCCGGGACAGGGGAGATACGCAGTATTTT.

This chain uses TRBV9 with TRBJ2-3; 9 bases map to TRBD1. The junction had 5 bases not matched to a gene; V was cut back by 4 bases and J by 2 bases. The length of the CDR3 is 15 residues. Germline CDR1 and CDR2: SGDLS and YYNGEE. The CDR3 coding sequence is TGTGCCAGCAGCCAAAGGACAGGGGTCACAGATACGCAGTATTTT. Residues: CASSQRTGVTDTQYF. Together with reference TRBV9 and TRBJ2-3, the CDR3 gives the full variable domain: DSGVTQTPKHLITATGQRVTLRCSPRSGDLSVYWYQQSLDQGLQFLIQYYNGEERAKGNILERFSAQQFPDLHSELNLSSLELGDSALYFCASSQRTGVTDTQYFGPGTRLTVL.

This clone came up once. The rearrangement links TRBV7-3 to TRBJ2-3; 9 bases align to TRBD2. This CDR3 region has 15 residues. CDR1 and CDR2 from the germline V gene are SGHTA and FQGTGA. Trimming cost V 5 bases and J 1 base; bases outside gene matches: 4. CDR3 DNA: TGTGCCAGCAGCCCCCGACTAGCGGGCACAGATACGCAGTATTTT. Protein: CASSPRLAGTDTQYF.

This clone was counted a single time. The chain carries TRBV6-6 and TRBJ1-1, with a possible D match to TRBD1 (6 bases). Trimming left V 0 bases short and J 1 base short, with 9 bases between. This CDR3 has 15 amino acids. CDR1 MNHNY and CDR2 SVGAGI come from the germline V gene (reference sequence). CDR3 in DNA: TGTGCCAGCAGTTACTCGAGGACAGCGAACACTGAAGCTTTCTTT. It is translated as CASSYSRTANTEAFF.

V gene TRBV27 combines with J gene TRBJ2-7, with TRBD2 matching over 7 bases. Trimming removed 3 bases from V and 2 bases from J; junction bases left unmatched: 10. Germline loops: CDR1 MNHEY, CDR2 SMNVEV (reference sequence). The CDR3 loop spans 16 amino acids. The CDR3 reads CASSFSLADQTYEQYF. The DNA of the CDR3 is TGTGCCAGCAGTTTTTCGCTAGCGGACCAAACCTACGAGCAGTACTTC.